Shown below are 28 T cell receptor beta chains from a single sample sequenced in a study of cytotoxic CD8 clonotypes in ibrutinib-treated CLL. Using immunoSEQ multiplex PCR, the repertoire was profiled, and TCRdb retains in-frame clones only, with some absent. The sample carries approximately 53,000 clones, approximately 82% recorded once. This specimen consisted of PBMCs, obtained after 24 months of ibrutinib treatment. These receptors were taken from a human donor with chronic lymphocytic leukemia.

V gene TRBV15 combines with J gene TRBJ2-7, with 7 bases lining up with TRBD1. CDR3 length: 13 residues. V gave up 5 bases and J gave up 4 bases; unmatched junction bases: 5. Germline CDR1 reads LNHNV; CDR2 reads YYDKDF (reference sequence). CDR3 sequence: CATSAGGGYEQYF. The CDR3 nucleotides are TGTGCCACCAGCGCAGGGGGTGGGTACGAGCAGTACTTC.

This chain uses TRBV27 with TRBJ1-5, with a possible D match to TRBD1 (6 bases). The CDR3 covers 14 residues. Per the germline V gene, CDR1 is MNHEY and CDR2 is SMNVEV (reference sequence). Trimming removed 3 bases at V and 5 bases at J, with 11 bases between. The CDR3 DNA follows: TGTGCCAGCAGTTTGCGGGGGGCAGATCAGCCCCAGCATTTT. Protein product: CASSLRGADQPQHF.

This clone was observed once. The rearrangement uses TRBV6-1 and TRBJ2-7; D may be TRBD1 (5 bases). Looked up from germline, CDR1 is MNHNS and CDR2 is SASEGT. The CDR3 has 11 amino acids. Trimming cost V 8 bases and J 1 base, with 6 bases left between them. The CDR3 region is CASDRSYEQYF. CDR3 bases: TGTGCCAGCGACAGATCCTACGAGCAGTACTTC.

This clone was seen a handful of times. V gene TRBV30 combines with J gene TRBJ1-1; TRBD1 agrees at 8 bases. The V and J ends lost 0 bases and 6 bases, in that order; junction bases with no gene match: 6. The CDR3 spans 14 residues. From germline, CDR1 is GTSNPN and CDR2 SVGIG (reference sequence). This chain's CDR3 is CAWSVRDRYSEAFF. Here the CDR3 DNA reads TGTGCCTGGAGTGTTCGGGACAGGTACTCTGAAGCTTTCTTT.

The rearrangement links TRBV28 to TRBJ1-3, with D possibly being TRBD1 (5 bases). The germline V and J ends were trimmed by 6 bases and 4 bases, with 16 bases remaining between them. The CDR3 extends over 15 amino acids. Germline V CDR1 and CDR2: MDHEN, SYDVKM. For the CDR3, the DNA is TGTGCCAGCAGCCCCGGGACCCCGGTGGGAAACACCATATATTTT. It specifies CASSPGTPVGNTIYF.

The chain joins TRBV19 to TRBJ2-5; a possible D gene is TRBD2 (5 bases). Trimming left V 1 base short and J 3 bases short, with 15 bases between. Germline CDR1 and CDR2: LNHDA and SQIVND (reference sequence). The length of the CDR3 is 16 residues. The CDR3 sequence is CASSIAGGPEEETQYF. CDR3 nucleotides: TGTGCCAGTAGTATAGCAGGCGGGCCGGAGGAAGAGACCCAGTACTTC.

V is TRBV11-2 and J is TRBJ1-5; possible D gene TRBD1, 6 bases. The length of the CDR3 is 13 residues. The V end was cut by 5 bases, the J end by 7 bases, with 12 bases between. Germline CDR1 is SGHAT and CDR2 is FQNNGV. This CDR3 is CASSLSGGQPQHF. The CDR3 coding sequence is TGTGCCAGCAGCCTGAGCGGGGGCCAGCCCCAGCATTTT.

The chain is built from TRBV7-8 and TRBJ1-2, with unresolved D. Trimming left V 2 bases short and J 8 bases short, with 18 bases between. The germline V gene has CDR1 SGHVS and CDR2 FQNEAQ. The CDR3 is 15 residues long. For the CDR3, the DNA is TGTGCCAGCAGCTTAAACGAGAGGGCGATTGGCGGCTACACCTTC. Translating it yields CASSLNERAIGGYTF.

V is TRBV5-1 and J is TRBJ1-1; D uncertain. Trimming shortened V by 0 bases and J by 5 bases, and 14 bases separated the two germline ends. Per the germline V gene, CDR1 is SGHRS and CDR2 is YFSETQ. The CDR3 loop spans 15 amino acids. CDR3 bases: TGCGCCAGCAGCTTGGCCCGGGCGGGAGGGACTGAAGCTTTCTTT. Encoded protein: CASSLARAGGTEAFF.

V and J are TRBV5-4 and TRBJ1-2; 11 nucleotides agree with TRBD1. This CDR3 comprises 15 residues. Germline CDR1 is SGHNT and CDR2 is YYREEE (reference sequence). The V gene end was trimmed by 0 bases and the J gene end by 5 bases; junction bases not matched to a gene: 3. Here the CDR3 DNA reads TGTGCCAGCAGCTTGGAGGGGACAGGGGGTTATGGCTACACCTTC. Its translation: CASSLEGTGGYGYTF.

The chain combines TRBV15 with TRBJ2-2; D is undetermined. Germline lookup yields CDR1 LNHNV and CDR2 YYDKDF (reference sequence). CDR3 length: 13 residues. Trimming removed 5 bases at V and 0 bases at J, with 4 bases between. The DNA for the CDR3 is TGTGCCACCAGCCCCGCGAACACCGGGGAGCTGTTTTTT. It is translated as CATSPANTGELFF.

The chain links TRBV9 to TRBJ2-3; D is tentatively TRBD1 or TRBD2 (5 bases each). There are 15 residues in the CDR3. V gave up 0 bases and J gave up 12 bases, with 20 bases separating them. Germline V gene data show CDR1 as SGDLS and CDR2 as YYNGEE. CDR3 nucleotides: TGTGCCAGCAGCGTAGGGGAGTCCGGGGCCCCTGAACAGTATTTT. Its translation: CASSVGESGAPEQYF.

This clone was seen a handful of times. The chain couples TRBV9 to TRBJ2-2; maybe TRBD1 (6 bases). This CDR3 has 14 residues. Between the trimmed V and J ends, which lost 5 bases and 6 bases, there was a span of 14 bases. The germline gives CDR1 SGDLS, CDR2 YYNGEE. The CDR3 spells CASRPTGNAGELFF. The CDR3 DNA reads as TGTGCCAGCAGGCCAACAGGGAATGCCGGGGAGCTGTTTTTT.

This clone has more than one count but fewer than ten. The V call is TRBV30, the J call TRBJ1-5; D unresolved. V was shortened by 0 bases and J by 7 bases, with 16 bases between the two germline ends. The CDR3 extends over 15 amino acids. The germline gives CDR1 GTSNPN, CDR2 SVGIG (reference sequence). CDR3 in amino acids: CAWSVGHFTDQPQHF. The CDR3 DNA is TGTGCCTGGAGTGTAGGTCACTTCACCGACCAGCCCCAGCATTTT.

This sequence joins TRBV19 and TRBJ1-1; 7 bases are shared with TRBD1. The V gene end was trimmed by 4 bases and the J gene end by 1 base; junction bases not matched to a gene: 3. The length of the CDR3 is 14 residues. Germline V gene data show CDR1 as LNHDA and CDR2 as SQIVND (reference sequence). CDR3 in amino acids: CASSRQGANTEAFF. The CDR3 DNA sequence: TGTGCCAGTAGTAGACAGGGCGCGAACACTGAAGCTTTCTTT.

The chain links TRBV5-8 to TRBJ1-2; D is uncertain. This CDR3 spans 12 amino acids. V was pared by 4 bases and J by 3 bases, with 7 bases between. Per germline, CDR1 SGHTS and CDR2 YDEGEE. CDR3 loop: CASSVAHYGYTF. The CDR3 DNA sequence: TGTGCCAGCAGCGTGGCCCACTATGGCTACACCTTC. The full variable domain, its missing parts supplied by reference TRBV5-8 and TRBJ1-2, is EAGVTQSPTHLIKTRGQQATLRCSPISGHTSVYWYQQALGLGLQFLLWYDEGEERNRGNFPPRFSGRQFPNYSSELNVNALELEDSALYLCASSVAHYGYTFGSGTRLTVV.

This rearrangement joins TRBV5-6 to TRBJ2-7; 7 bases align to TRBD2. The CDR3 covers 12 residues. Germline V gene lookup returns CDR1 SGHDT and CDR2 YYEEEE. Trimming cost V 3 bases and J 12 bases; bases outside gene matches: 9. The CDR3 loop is CASSSRTRDRYF. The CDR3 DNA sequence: TGTGCCAGCAGCTCCCGGACTAGAGATCGGTACTTC.

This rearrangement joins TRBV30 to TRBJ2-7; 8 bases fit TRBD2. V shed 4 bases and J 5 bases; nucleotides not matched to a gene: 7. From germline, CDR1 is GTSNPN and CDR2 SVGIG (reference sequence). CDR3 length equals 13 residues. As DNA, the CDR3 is TGTGCCTGGAAAGGAGCGGGAGTAAACGAGCAGTACTTC. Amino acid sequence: CAWKGAGVNEQYF.

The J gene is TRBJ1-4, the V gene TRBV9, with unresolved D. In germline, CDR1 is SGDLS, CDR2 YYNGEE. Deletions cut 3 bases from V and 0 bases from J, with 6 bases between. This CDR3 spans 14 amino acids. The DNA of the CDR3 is TGTGCCAGCAGCGCCCGGCCAACTAATGAAAAACTGTTTTTT. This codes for CASSARPTNEKLFF.

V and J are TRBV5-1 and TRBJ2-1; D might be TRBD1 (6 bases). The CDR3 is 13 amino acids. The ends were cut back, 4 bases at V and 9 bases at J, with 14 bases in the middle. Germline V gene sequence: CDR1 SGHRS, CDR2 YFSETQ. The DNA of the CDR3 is TGCGCCAGCAGCACAGGACAGCATCCTGAGCAGTTCTTC. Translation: CASSTGQHPEQFF.

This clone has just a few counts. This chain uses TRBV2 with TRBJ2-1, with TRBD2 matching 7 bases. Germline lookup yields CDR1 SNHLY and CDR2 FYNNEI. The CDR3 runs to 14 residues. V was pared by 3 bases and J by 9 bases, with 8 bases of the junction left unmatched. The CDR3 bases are TGTGCCAGCAGTGACCGACTAGCCGGGATTGAGCAGTTCTTC. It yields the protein CASSDRLAGIEQFF.

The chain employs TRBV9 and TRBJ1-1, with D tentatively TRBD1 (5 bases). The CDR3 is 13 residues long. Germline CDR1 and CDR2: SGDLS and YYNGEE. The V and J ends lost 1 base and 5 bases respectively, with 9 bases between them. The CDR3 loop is CASSVSQGTEAFF. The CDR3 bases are TGTGCCAGCAGCGTAAGTCAGGGTACTGAAGCTTTCTTT.

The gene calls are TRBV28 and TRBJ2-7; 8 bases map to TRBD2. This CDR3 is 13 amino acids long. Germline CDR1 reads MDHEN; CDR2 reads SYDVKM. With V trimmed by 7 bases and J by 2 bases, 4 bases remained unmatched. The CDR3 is CASMGTSPYEQYF. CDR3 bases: TGTGCCAGCATGGGGACTAGTCCCTACGAGCAGTACTTC. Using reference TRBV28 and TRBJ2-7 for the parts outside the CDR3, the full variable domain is DVKVTQSSRYLVKRTGEKVFLECVQDMDHENMFWYRQDPGLGLRLIYFSYDVKMKEKGDIPEGYSVSREKKERFSLILESASTNQTSMYLCASMGTSPYEQYFGPGTRLTVT.

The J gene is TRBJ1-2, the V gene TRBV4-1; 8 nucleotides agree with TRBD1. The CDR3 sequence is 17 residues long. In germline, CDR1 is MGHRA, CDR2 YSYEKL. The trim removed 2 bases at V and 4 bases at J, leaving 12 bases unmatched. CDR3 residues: CASSQNGQGATSYGYTF. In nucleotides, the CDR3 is TGCGCCAGCAGCCAAAACGGACAGGGAGCCACCAGCTATGGCTACACCTTC.

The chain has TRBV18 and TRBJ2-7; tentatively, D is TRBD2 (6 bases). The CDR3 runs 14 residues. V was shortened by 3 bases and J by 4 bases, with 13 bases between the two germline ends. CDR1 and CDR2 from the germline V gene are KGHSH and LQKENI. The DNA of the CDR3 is TGTGCCAGCTCACCGATTCCGGGAGAATACGAGCAGTACTTC. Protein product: CASSPIPGEYEQYF.

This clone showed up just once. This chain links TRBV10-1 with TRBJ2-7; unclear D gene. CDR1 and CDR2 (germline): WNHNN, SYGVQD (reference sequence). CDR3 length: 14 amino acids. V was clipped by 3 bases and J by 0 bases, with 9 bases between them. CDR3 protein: CASSEDPSSYEQYF. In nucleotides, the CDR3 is TGCGCCAGCAGTGAAGACCCCTCCTCCTACGAGCAGTACTTC.

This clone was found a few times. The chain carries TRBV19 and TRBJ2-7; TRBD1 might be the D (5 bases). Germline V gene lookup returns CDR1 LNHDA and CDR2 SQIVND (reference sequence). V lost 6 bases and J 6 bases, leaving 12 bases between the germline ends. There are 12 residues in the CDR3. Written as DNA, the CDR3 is TGTGCCAGTAGAGAGACAGTGGGCGAGCAGTACTTC. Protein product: CASRETVGEQYF.

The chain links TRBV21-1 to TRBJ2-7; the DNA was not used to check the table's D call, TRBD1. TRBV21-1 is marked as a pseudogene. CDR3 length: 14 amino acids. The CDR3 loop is CASREPGHSYEQYF. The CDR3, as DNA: TGTGCCAGCAGAGAACCGGGACACTCCTACGAGCAGTACTTC.